This T cell receptor (beta chain) was captured by sequencing in a study of blood T cell repertoires in COVID-19 (dated by TCRdb to 2020 to 2021). In terms of the full investigation: Samples from collaborators originated in the United States, Italy and Spain and spanned both the acute and convalescent phases of COVID-19. The prospective study material was composed of cDNA or gDNA derived from T cells, B-cell-depleted T cells, or PBMCs. Subjects who had been exposed to COVID-19, were actively infected with it, or had recovered from it provided the deeply sampled blood TCRbeta repertoires that made up the dataset. The repertoires were made available in a free public database intended to serve as a resource for research on the immune response to SARS-CoV-2. The samples were drawn from two sources: the first 160 participants of the ongoing ImmuneRACE study, and 1,000 to 1,500 subjects contributed by 6 global collaborators. Nearly every sample came with metadata listing a de-identified subject ID, COVID-19 status, age in years and sex. Where available, HLA class I and class II types were obtained from metadata supplied by the sample provider rather than from assay-based typing.

TCRbeta CDR3 regions were amplified from genomic DNA by means of the immunoSEQ Assay, a bias-controlled multiplex PCR. Per the source publication's procedure: Nucleated cell counts per sample were estimated from amplification of reference gene primers within the assay. To quantify the absolute abundance of each unique TCRbeta CDR3 rearrangement, sequence reads were collapsed and filtered. Productive Simpson clonality was computed per sample as the square root of Simpson's diversity index over productive rearrangements. TCRdb retrieved this table from immuneACCESS and kept in-frame rearrangements only. Not all clones are present; in checked studies, unresolved V genes account for under half, and no reason is known for the remainder. V and J calls and clone size follow that table, whereas D and trimming were derived from the DNA. Present in this sample are 130,000 or so clones, less than 90% of which were seen just once. The ten top clones hold about 2.5% of the sample.

A word on this clone: Its cognate antigen has yet to be identified. No much larger clonotype is one base removed from it; base qualities were not supplied.

General findings and caveats noted by the study authors: The quantity of clinical and demographic metadata differed by source and by participant and was supplied without curation.

One collaborating source in Seattle enrolled patients during active infection and followed them longitudinally through the course of disease. Collaborating institutions collected whole blood in K2EDTA tubes following their own protocols. For TCRbeta analysis, collaborator samples were shipped as frozen whole blood, as isolated PBMCs, or as DNA extracted from either sample type. The junction carries 8 bases between V and J, which are trimmed by 0 bases and 0 bases respectively. Its CDR3 holds 15 amino acids, cysteine through phenylalanine. Just the 45-base CDR3 DNA is kept, in frame starting at base 1. Taken from the germline V gene, the CDR1 and CDR2 loops are SGHRS and YFSETQ.

Sequencing was performed on peripheral blood. The sequence links TRBV5-1 to TRBJ2-3; TRBD1 is possibly the D segment (6 matching bases). The receptor comes from a human donor with COVID-19, enrolled during active disease. The donor label of this sample is uncertain. The nucleotides are TGCGCCAGCAGCTTGGAAACAGGGAGCACAGATACGCAGTATTTT. It is translated as CASSLETGSTDTQYF.